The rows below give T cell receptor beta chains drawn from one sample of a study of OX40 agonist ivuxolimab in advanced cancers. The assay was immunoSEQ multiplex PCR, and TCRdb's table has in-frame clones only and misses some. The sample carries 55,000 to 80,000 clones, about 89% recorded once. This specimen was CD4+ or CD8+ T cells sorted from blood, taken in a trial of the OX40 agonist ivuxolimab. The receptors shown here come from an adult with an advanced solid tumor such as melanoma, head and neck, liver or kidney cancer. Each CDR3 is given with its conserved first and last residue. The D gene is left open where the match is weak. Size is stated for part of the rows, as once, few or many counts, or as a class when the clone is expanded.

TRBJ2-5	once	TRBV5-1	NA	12	CASSGGQETQYF	TGCGCCAGCAGCGGAGGGCAAGAGACCCAGTACTTC
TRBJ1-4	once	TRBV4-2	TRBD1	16	CASSQDGGTVNEKLFF	TGTGCCAGCAGCCAAGATGGGGGGACAGTAAATGAAAAACTGTTTTTT
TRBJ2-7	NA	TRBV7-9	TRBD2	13	CASSLDSWREKYF	TGTGCCAGCAGCCTAGACTCATGGCGGGAGAAGTACTTC
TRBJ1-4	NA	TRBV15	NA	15	CATSRRDGTNEKLFF	TGTGCCACCAGCAGACGGGACGGAACTAATGAAAAACTGTTTTTT
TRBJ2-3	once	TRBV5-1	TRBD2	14	CASSLGTSGDPQYF	TGCGCCAGCAGCTTGGGTACTAGCGGGGACCCGCAGTATTTT
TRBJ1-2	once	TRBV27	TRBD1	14	CASSSLDRVTGYTF	TGTGCCAGCAGTTCCCTGGACAGGGTGACTGGCTACACCTTC
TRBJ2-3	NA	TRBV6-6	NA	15	CASRTRPSSTDTQYF	TGTGCCAGCAGGACAAGGCCTAGTAGTACAGATACGCAGTATTTT
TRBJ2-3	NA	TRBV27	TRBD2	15	CASSSFSGGTDTQYF	TGTGCCAGCAGTTCCTTTAGCGGGGGCACAGATACGCAGTATTTT
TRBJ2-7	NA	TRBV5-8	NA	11	CASSPYLEQYF	TGTGCCAGCAGCCCCTATCTCGAGCAGTACTTC
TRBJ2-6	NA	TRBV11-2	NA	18	CASSRTGQIGSGANVLTF	TGTGCCAGCAGCCGAACCGGACAGATAGGCTCTGGGGCCAACGTCCTGACTTTC
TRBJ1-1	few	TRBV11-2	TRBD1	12	CASLGPGGEAFF	TGTGCCAGCCTAGGTCCAGGGGGCGAAGCTTTCTTT
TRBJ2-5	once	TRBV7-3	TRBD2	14	CASSLTSGIETQYF	TGTGCCAGCAGCTTGACTAGCGGGATCGAGACCCAGTACTTC